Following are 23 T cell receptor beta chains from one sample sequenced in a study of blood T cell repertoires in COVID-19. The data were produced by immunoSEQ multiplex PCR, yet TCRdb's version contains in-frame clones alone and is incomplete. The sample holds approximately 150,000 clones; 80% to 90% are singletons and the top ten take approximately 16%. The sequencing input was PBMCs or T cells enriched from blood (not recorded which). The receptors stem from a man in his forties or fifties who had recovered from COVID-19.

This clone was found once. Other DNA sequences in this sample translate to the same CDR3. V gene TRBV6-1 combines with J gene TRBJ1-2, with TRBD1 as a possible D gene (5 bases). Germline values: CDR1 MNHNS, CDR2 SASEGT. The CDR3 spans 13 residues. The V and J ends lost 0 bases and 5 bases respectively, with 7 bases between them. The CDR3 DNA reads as TGTGCCAGCAGTGAAGCGACAGTATATGGCTACACCTTC. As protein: CASSEATVYGYTF.

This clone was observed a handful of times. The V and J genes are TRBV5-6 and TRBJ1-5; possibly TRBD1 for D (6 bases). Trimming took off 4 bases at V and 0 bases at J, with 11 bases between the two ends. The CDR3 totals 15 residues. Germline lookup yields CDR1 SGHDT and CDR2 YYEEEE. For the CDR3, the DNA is TGTGCCAGCAGCCTACAGGGTAATAGCAATCAGCCCCAGCATTTT. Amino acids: CASSLQGNSNQPQHF.

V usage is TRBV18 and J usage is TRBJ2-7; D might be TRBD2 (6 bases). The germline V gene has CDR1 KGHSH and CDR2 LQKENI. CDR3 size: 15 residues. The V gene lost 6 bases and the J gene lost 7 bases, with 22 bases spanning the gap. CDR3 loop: CASSRRRRGDEEQYF. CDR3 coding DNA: TGTGCCAGCTCTCGCCGTAGGAGGGGTGATGAGGAGCAGTACTTC.

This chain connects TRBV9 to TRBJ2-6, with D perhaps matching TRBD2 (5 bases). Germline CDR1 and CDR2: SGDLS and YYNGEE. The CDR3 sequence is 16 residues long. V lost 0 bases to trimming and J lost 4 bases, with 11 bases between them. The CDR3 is CASSVGGRTGANVLTF. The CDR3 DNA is TGTGCCAGCAGCGTAGGAGGGAGAACCGGGGCCAACGTCCTGACTTTC.

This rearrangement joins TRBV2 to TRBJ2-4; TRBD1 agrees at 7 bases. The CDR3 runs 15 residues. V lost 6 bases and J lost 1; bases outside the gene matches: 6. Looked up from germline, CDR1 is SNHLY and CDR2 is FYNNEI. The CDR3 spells CASRQIQGAKNIQYF. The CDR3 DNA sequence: TGTGCCAGCAGGCAAATACAGGGGGCCAAAAACATTCAGTACTTC.

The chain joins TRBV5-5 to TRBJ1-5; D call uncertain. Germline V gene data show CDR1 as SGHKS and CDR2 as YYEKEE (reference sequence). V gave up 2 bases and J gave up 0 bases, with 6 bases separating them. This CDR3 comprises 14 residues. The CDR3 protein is CASSFGNSNQPQHF. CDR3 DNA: TGTGCCAGCAGCTTCGGTAATAGCAATCAGCCCCAGCATTTT.

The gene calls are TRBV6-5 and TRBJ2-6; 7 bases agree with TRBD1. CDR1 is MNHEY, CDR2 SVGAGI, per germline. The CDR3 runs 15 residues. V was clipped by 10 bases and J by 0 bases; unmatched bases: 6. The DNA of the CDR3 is TGTGCCATTAGGGGACAGTCCTCTGGGGCCAACGTCCTGACTTTC. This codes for CAIRGQSSGANVLTF.

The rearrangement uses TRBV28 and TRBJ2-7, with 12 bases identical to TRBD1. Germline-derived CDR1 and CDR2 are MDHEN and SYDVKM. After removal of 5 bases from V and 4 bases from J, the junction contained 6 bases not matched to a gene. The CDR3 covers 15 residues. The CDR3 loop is CASSPPGQGAYEQYF. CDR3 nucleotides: TGTGCCAGCAGTCCCCCGGGACAGGGGGCTTACGAGCAGTACTTC.

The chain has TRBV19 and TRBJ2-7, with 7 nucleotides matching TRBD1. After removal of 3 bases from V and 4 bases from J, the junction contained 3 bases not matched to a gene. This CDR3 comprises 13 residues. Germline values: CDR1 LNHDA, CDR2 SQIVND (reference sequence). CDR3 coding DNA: TGTGCCAGTAGTATGGGACAGTGGTACGAGCAGTACTTC. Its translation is CASSMGQWYEQYF.

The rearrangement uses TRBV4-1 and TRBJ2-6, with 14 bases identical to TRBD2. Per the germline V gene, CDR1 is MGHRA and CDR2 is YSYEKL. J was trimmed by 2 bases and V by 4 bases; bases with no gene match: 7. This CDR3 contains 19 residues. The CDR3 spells CASSPRLAGGRAGANVLTF. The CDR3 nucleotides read TGCGCCAGCAGCCCCCGACTAGCGGGGGGGCGGGCTGGGGCCAACGTCCTGACTTTC.

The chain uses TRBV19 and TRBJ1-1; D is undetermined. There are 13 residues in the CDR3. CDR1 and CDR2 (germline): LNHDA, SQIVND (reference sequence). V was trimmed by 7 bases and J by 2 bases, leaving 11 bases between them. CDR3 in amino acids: CASNRVVNTEAFF. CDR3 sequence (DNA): TGTGCCAGTAATCGGGTGGTAAACACTGAAGCTTTCTTT.

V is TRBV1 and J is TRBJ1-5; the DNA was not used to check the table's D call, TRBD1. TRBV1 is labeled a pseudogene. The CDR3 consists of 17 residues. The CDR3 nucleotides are TGCACCAGCAGCCAAGCCGGACAGGCCGATAGCAATCAGCCCCAGCATTTT. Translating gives CTSSQAGQADSNQPQHF.

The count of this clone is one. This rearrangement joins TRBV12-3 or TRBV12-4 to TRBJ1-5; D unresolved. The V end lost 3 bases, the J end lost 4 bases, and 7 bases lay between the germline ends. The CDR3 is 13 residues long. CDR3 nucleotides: TGTGCCAGCAGTTTGAGGGCGAATCAGCCCCAGCATTTT. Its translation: CASSLRANQPQHF.

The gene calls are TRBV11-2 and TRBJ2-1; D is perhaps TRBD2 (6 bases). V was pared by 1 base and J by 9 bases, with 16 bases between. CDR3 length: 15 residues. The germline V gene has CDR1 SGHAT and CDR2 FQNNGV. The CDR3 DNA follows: TGTGCCAGCAGCTTAGTGGGGGGTCTAGTTAGTGAGCAGTTCTTC. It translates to CASSLVGGLVSEQFF.

DNA for the CDR3: TGTGCCAGCAGCGAATACAGGGCGTATGGCTACACCTTC. Translating it yields CASSEYRAYGYTF. The chain links TRBV12-3 or TRBV12-4 to TRBJ1-2; tentative D call: TRBD1 (6 bases). The germline V and J ends were trimmed by 6 bases and 5 bases, with 13 bases remaining between them. CDR3 length: 13 residues.

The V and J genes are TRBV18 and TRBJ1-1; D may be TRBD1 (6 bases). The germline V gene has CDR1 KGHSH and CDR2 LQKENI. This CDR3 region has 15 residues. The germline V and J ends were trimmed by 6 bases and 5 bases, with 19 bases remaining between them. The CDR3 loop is CASSAPDRSLTEAFF. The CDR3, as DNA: TGTGCCAGCTCTGCGCCCGACAGGAGTTTGACTGAAGCTTTCTTT.

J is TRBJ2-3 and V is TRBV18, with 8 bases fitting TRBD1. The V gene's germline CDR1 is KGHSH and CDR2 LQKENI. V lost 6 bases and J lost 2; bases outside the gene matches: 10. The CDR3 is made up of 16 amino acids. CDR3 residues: CASSFRQGPNTDTQYF. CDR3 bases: TGTGCCAGCTCTTTTCGACAGGGGCCGAACACAGATACGCAGTATTTT.

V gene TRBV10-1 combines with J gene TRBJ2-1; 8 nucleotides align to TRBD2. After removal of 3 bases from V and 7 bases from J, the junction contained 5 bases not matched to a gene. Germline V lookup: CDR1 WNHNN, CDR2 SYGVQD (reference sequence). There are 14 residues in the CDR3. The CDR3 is CASSDRGGANEQFF. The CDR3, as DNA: TGCGCCAGCAGTGACCGGGGGGGGGCGAATGAGCAGTTCTTC.

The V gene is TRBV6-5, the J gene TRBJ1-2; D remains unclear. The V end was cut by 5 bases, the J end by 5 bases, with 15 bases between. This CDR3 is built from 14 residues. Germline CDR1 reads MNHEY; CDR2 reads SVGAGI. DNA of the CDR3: TGTGCCAGCAGTCCGGACGGGGTACGGTATGGCTACACCTTC. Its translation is CASSPDGVRYGYTF.

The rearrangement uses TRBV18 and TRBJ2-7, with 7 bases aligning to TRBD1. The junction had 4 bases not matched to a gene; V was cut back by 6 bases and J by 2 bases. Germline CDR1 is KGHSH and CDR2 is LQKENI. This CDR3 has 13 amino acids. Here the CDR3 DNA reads TGTGCCAGCTCTGATGACAGGGCCTACGAGCAGTACTTC. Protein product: CASSDDRAYEQYF.

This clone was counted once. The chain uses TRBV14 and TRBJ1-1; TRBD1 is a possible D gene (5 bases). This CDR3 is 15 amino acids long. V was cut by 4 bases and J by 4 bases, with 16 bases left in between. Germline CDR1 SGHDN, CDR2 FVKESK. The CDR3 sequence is CASSRLSSGGTEAFF. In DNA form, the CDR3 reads TGTGCCAGCAGCCGATTAAGCAGCGGGGGCACTGAAGCTTTCTTT.

This chain's CDR3 is CASSLSAVSGNTIYF. CDR3 nucleotide sequence: TGTGCCAGCAGCCTATCAGCGGTCTCTGGAAACACCATATATTTT. The V and J genes are TRBV7-2 and TRBJ1-3, with unresolved D. Germline loops: CDR1 SGHTA, CDR2 FQGNSA. The CDR3 sequence is 15 residues long. The ends were cut back, 5 bases at V and 0 bases at J, with 11 bases in the middle.

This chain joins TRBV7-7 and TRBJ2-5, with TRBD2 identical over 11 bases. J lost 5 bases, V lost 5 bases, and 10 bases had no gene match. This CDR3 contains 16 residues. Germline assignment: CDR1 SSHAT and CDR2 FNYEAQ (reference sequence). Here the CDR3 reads CASSLTTSGGGETQYF. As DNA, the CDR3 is TGTGCCAGCAGCCTGACAACTAGCGGGGGAGGCGAGACCCAGTACTTC.